Listed below are T cell receptor beta chains from one sample, sequenced in a study of cytomegalovirus exposure and HLA in healthy donors. This table comes from immunoSEQ multiplex PCR, and its TCRdb copy is limited to in-frame clones, with some not included. The sample holds roughly 80,000 clones, over 70% seen once. The sequencing input was PBMCs. These receptor sequences come from a male donor in good health and CMV-seronegative. The CDR3 runs from the conserved cysteine through the conserved F or W. A D gene is named only where the DNA matches it firmly. Rows may omit the clone size; those that give it use once, few, many or a size class.

-	TRBV7-2	TRBD2	TRBJ2-5	TGTGCCAGCAACCTGGGACTAGCGGGAGCAGAGACCCAGTACTTC	CASNLGLAGAETQYF
-	TRBV7-2	-	TRBJ1-2	TGTGCCAGCAGCTTCCGGGGGTATCTTTCTGGCTACACCTTC	CASSFRGYLSGYTF
-	TRBV28	TRBD1	TRBJ1-6	TGTGCCAGCAGTTCCAGGGGGTATAATTCACCCCTCCACTTT	CASSSRGYNSPLHF
-	TRBV29-1	TRBD1	TRBJ1-2	TGCAGCGTTGATGGCAGGGGGCCCGGTGGCTACACCTTC	CSVDGRGPGGYTF
-	TRBV5-1	-	TRBJ2-3	TGCGCCAGCAGCTTGGGACAGAGCACAGATACGCAGTATTTT	CASSLGQSTDTQYF
-	TRBV5-1	TRBD2	TRBJ2-3	TGCGCCAGCAGCGCCGCTAGCGGGGGGGCTAGCACAGATACGCAGTATTTT	CASSAASGGASTDTQYF
few	TRBV9	TRBD1	TRBJ2-1	TGTGCCAGCAGCGCGGGACAGGGCTCCTACAATGAGCAGTTCTTC	CASSAGQGSYNEQFF
-	TRBV7-6	-	TRBJ1-5	TGTGCCAGCAGCTTACAGAATCAGCCCCAGCATTTT	CASSLQNQPQHF
-	TRBV7-6	TRBD1	TRBJ1-2	TGTGCCAGCAGCACACTAGACAGGGACCCCTCTAACTATGGCTACACCTTC	CASSTLDRDPSNYGYTF
-	TRBV7-2	TRBD2	TRBJ2-2	TGTGCCAGCAGACCTCCAGCGGGGGCAACGAACACCGGGGAGCTGTTTTTT	CASRPPAGATNTGELFF
-	TRBV6-1	TRBD2	TRBJ2-7	TGTGCCAGCAAGCGCGGGGGACGCTACGAGCAGTACTTC	CASKRGGRYEQYF
-	TRBV19	-	TRBJ1-1	TGTGCCAGTAGTATAGGGCTACGGGACACTGAAGCTTTCTTT	CASSIGLRDTEAFF
-	TRBV10-3	TRBD1	TRBJ1-5	TGTGCCAGCGCCGGGACAGTCAATCAGCCCCAGCATTTT	CASAGTVNQPQHF
-	TRBV19	-	TRBJ1-1	TGTGCCAGTAGTATTTCCGGGACAAGAAACACTGAAGCTTTCTTT	CASSISGTRNTEAFF
once	TRBV5-4	TRBD2	TRBJ2-5	TGTGCCAGCAGCTCGCGGGGGGGGCGTGCCCAGTACTTC	CASSSRGGRAQYF
-	TRBV11-2	-	TRBJ1-6	TGTGCCAGCAGCTTTACAGGGTTCAATTCACCCCTCCACTTT	CASSFTGFNSPLHF
-	TRBV7-8	-	TRBJ1-5	TGTGCCAGCAGCTTAAGCGGGTATAGCAATCAGCCCCAGAATTTT	CASSLSGYSNQPQNF
-	TRBV6-6	TRBD1	TRBJ1-6	TGTGCCAGCAGCTCCGTAACAGGGGTTAATTCACCCCTCCACTTT	CASSSVTGVNSPLHF
-	TRBV6-1	-	TRBJ2-5	TGTGCCAGCAGTAGCCACGTACGGGAGACCCAGTACTTC	CASSSHVRETQYF
-	TRBV10-2	-	TRBJ2-3	TGCGCCAGCAGTGAGTCAGGGGGTACAGGTGATACGCAGTATTTT	CASSESGGTGDTQYF
few	TRBV7-8	TRBD1	TRBJ2-3	TGTGCCAGCAGCTCCCGGACAGGGGTGACAGATACGCAGTATTTT	CASSSRTGVTDTQYF
once	TRBV28	-	TRBJ1-5	TGTGCCAGCAGTTTCCCCACACAGCCCCAGCATTTT	CASSFPTQPQHF
-	TRBV6-5	TRBD1	TRBJ1-6	TGTGCCAGCAGTTATTGGGACAGGGCGAATTCACCCCTCCACTTT	CASSYWDRANSPLHF
-	TRBV5-1	TRBD2	TRBJ2-3	TGCGCCAGCAGCTTCGGACTAGCGGGAAGGGGGCCCACAGATACGCAGTATTTT	CASSFGLAGRGPTDTQYF
-	TRBV18	-	TRBJ2-7	TGTGCCAGCTCACAACCCGGGTGGCTTTCCTACGAGCAGTACTTC	CASSQPGWLSYEQYF
-	TRBV5-4	-	TRBJ1-6	TGTGCCAGCAGTGTCACCGGGGATTCACCCCTCCACTTT	CASSVTGDSPLHF
-	TRBV7-9	-	TRBJ2-1	TGTGCCAGCAGCCCAGCGTCTACTAGCCATACCCACAATGAGCAGTTCTTC	CASSPASTSHTHNEQFF
-	TRBV18	TRBD1	TRBJ2-5	TGTGCCAGCTCACCGAACAGGGGAAGGGAGGAGACCCAGTACTTC	CASSPNRGREETQYF
-	TRBV28	-	TRBJ2-7	TGTGCCAGCAGTTTATGGGGTACAGAAAGCTCTTCCTACGAGCAGTACTTC	CASSLWGTESSSYEQYF
-	TRBV6-6	-	TRBJ2-2	TGTGCCAGCAGACGCTTACAAGTTAACACCGGGGAGCTGTTTTTT	CASRRLQVNTGELFF
-	TRBV18	-	TRBJ1-1	TGTGCCAGCTCACCCCAGGGGCGCACTGAAGCTTTCTTT	CASSPQGRTEAFF
few	TRBV30	TRBD2	TRBJ2-6	TGTGCCTGGAGATGGGGCGGGGGTAGCTCTGGGGCCAACGTCCTGACTTTC	CAWRWGGGSSGANVLTF
-	TRBV6-5	TRBD2	TRBJ2-7	TGTGCCACCCGGGGGGGGGCCTTGTCCTACGAGCAGTACTTC	CATRGGALSYEQYF
-	TRBV2	TRBD1	TRBJ2-1	TGTGCCAGCAGTACAGGGGGACCGTACAATGAGCAGTTCTTC	CASSTGGPYNEQFF
-	TRBV5-4	TRBD2	TRBJ2-3	TGTGCCAGCAGCTCGTCCGGGACTAGAAGCACAGATACGCAGTATTTT	CASSSSGTRSTDTQYF
-	TRBV6-5	TRBD1	TRBJ1-4	TGTGCCAGCATGGGACAGGGGGCGTTAAAACTGTTTTTT	CASMGQGALKLFF
-	TRBV15	TRBD1	TRBJ1-3	TGTGCCACCAGCAGAGATCCCGGACAGGGGGCCTTCGGAAACACCATATATTTT	CATSRDPGQGAFGNTIYF